The clone carrying this T cell receptor beta chain appeared many times. This entry belongs to a study of blood T cell repertoires in COVID-19. Authors' methods: By means of reference gene primer amplification, nucleated cell counts were estimated. TCRdb's table, derived via immunoSEQ multiplex PCR, lists solely in-frame clones and lacks some. V and J calls and clone size come straight from that table; D and trimming were deduced from the DNA. Of more than 95,000 clones listed, around 81% were seen once; the top ten hold around 4.1%. Trimming cost V 1 base and J 9 bases; bases outside gene matches: 5. The CDR3 sequence is 13 residues long. Germline CDR1 and CDR2: ENHRY and SYGVKD.

The TCR was taken from a woman aged 45-60 years with acute or convalescent COVID-19. J is TRBJ2-7 and V is TRBV10-3, with 8 bases that match TRBD1. The sequencing sample was made of peripheral blood. CDR3 sequence: CAISELDRALQYF. In DNA, the CDR3 is TGTGCCATCAGTGAGTTGGACAGGGCCTTGCAGTACTTC.